This T cell receptor beta chain appears in the sequencing data of a study of shared clonotypes between healthy human individuals. On the study more broadly: Researchers drew samples from a couple of women and a few men aged 18 to 49. General study results and limits: Non-shared clonotypes had lower generation probabilities than clonotypes shared by all four sorted-subset donors.

CD45RO-negative CD8 cells positively selected for CCR7 made up the naive population, which excluded terminally differentiated effector memory CD45RA+ cells. This table comes from immunoSEQ multiplex PCR, and its TCRdb copy is limited to in-frame clones, with some not included. The repertoire holds 650,000 to 800,000 clones, with about 92% as singletons. Concerning this clone itself: Its specificity is not known.

This clonotype was obtained from a man aged 30 to 45 in good health. Specimen: naive CD8+ T cells sorted from blood.

The CDR3 loop is CASSLSPHEQYF. The DNA for the CDR3 is TGTGCCAGCAGCCTGAGTCCCCACGAGCAGTACTTC. The V and J genes are TRBV25-1 and TRBJ2-7, with D hard to call. This CDR3 contains 12 residues. Germline values: CDR1 MGHDK, CDR2 SYGVNS. Trimming shortened V by 6 bases and J by 5 bases, and 11 bases separated the two germline ends.